The clone carrying this T cell receptor beta chain occurred a few times. Antigen: not known. This sample stems from a study of blood T cells in healthy people across ages. Broader study findings: Naive T cell percentage and TCR beta diversity correlated strongly. Relative to aged donors, long-lived donors carried more naive CD4+ cells and displayed higher diversity. Any conclusive comparison of naive versus antigen-experienced cells was prevented by using unsorted PBMCs. Total diversity from one million sequenced T cells was likely underestimated.

Primed by a sample-barcoded 5' primer and a J-beta primer mix, a second PCR proceeded for roughly 7 to 12 cycles. TCRdb re-analysed the 5' RACE reads in MiXCR, keeping a single row per CDR3 protein. The data contain about 720,000 distinct CDR3 sequences, 22% of them seen just once; the ten biggest clones take up less than 25%. V was clipped by 11 bases and J by 1 base; unmatched bases: 11. Per the germline V gene, CDR1 is KGHSH and CDR2 is LQKENI. The CDR3 totals 15 residues. The source of this sequence is a man in his 70s in good health. V is TRBV18 and J is TRBJ1-1, with TRBD1 matching over 9 bases. What was sequenced was blood. CDR3 DNA sequence: TGTGCCTCCCGGGACAGGGACCTTTCGAACACTGAAGCTTTCTTT. It codes for CASRDRDLSNTEAFF.